The 25 T cell receptor beta chains in this list originate from one sample, sequenced in a study of blood T cell repertoires in COVID-19. Generated by immunoSEQ multiplex PCR, the TCRdb table keeps only in-frame clones and is missing some. The data show 120,000 or so clones, more than 70% seen once. The material sequenced was peripheral blood. All receptors come from a woman in her fifties or sixties with acute or convalescent COVID-19.

The genes are TRBV9 and TRBJ1-3; 8 bases align to TRBD1. Germline CDR1 is SGDLS and CDR2 is YYNGEE. V gave up 3 bases and J gave up 8 bases; unmatched junction bases: 7. The CDR3 extends over 14 amino acids. This CDR3 is CASSATGGVDTIYF. In DNA form, the CDR3 reads TGTGCCAGCAGCGCTACAGGGGGGGTGGACACCATATATTTT.

This chain links TRBV3-1 (or the pseudogene TRBV3-2) with TRBJ2-7; a possible D gene is TRBD1 (5 bases). Looked up from germline, CDR1 is LGHDT and CDR2 is YNNKEL (reference sequence). The ends were cut back, 1 base at V and 8 bases at J, with 15 bases in the middle. The CDR3 covers 14 residues. The CDR3 nucleotides are TGTGCCAGCAGCCAAGCTGGGGCGGAGTCCCAGCAGTACGTC. Translated, it gives CASSQAGAESQQYV.

The table lists this clone with a few counts. This rearrangement joins TRBV3-1 (or the pseudogene TRBV3-2) to TRBJ1-2; TRBD1 aligns across 8 bases. This CDR3 region has 13 residues. The V gene end was trimmed by 4 bases and the J gene end by 6 bases; junction bases not matched to a gene: 4. Germline loops: CDR1 LGHDT, CDR2 YNNKEL (reference sequence). The CDR3 DNA reads TGTGCCAGCAGCCCAGGGGGCCAAAATGGCTACACCTTC. Residues: CASSPGGQNGYTF.

This chain links TRBV29-1 with TRBJ1-2; a weak D match, TRBD1 (6 bases). Between the trimmed V and J ends, which lost 2 bases and 1 base, there was a span of 8 bases. Germline V lookup: CDR1 SQVTM, CDR2 ANQGSEA. The CDR3 contains 13 residues. CDR3 in DNA: TGCAGCGTTGAAAACAGGGATAACTATGGCTACACCTTC. This codes for CSVENRDNYGYTF.

V usage is TRBV19 and J usage is TRBJ1-5; weak D call: TRBD1 (5 bases). The CDR3 contains 13 residues. V shed 6 bases and J shed 5 bases, with 11 bases lying between them. The germline CDR1 and CDR2 sequences are LNHDA and SQIVND (reference sequence). Here the CDR3 DNA reads TGTGCCAGTAGGAGCCAGGGTGATCAGCCCCAGCATTTT. Its protein product is CASRSQGDQPQHF.

This chain links TRBV3-1 (or the pseudogene TRBV3-2) with TRBJ2-2, with D possibly matching TRBD1 (5 bases). This CDR3 has 14 residues. Germline V lookup: CDR1 LGHDT, CDR2 YNNKEL (reference sequence). Trimming removed 4 bases from V and 6 bases from J, with 12 bases in between. CDR3 DNA: TGTGCCAGCAGCCCCGATCAGGGATCCGGGGAGCTGTTTTTT. The encoded protein is CASSPDQGSGELFF.

This rearrangement joins TRBV28 to TRBJ1-2, with D perhaps matching TRBD1 (5 bases). Germline V gene sequence: CDR1 MDHEN, CDR2 SYDVKM. The CDR3 sequence is 13 residues long. Trimming shortened V by 6 bases and J by 8 bases, and 16 bases separated the two germline ends. This chain's CDR3 is CASRQTGEGGYTF. Written as DNA, the CDR3 is TGTGCCAGCAGACAGACGGGGGAAGGGGGCTACACCTTC.

This chain uses TRBV2 with TRBJ1-1, with 7 bases fitting TRBD1. This CDR3 is built from 16 residues. Per the germline V gene, CDR1 is SNHLY and CDR2 is FYNNEI. V was pared by 7 bases and J by 2 bases, with 13 bases of the junction left unmatched. The CDR3 region is CASKEGAVGDNTEAFF. CDR3 sequence (DNA): TGTGCCAGCAAGGAGGGGGCCGTCGGGGACAACACTGAAGCTTTCTTT. Full variable domain (rest looked up from reference TRBV2 and TRBJ1-1): EPEVTQTPSHQVTQMGQEVILRCVPISNHLYFYWYRQILGQKVEFLVSFYNNEISEKSEIFDDQFSVERPDGSNFTLKIRSTKLEDSAMYFCASKEGAVGDNTEAFFGQGTRLTVV.

The CDR3 nucleotides are TGTGCCAGCAGTGGTCGCGGGACTAGAGACACCGGGGAGCTGTTTTTT. This translates into CASSGRGTRDTGELFF. The chain recombines TRBV6-1 with TRBJ2-2; 8 bases agree with TRBD2. Germline V lookup: CDR1 MNHNS, CDR2 SASEGT. V was pared by 4 bases and J by 3 bases, with 7 bases of the junction left unmatched. The CDR3 is made up of 16 amino acids.

This clone occurred once. The chain links TRBV7-2 to TRBJ1-1; D may be TRBD1 (5 bases). Germline V gene data show CDR1 as SGHTA and CDR2 as FQGNSA. The ends were cut back, 5 bases at V and 0 bases at J, with 13 bases in the middle. The CDR3 loop spans 15 amino acids. The CDR3 DNA reads TGTGCCAGCAGCCACGGGGGGGGAATGAACACTGAAGCTTTCTTT. Translated, it gives CASSHGGGMNTEAFF.

This chain uses TRBV3-1 (or the pseudogene TRBV3-2) with TRBJ1-2, with D unresolved. The CDR3 length is 15 residues. Trimming cost V 1 base and J 4 bases, with 13 bases left between them. Germline CDR1 is LGHDT and CDR2 is YNNKEL (reference sequence). The CDR3 sequence: CASSQVNEEGYGYTF. The DNA for the CDR3 is TGTGCCAGCAGCCAAGTGAACGAAGAGGGCTATGGCTACACCTTC.

This chain connects TRBV19 to TRBJ2-1; the D gene is possibly TRBD2 (5 bases). This CDR3 comprises 14 residues. The germline V and J ends were trimmed by 2 bases and 12 bases, with 17 bases remaining between them. CDR1 and CDR2 from the germline V gene are LNHDA and SQIVND (reference sequence). The CDR3 sequence: CASSIRTSGIGQFF. As DNA, the CDR3 is TGTGCCAGTAGTATACGCACGAGCGGAATAGGGCAGTTCTTC.

The chain uses TRBV5-1 and TRBJ1-2; D is unresolved. V was cut by 0 bases and J by 6 bases, with 6 bases left in between. Germline-derived CDR1 and CDR2 are SGHRS and YFSETQ. This CDR3 has 12 amino acids. CDR3 in amino acids: CASSLARDGYTF. The CDR3 DNA sequence: TGCGCCAGCAGCTTGGCCCGGGATGGCTACACCTTC.

V is TRBV11-2 and J is TRBJ2-1; D possibly corresponds to TRBD2 (6 bases). Germline loops: CDR1 SGHAT, CDR2 FQNNGV. CDR3 length equals 16 residues. V dropped 1 base and J dropped 0 bases, with 10 bases sitting between them. In nucleotides, the CDR3 is TGTGCCAGCAGCTTAGTCGGTAGCGGCTCCTACAATGAGCAGTTCTTC. Translated: CASSLVGSGSYNEQFF. Supplemented by reference TRBV11-2 and TRBJ2-1, the full variable domain reads EAGVAQSPRYKIIEKRQSVAFWCNPISGHATLYWYQQILGQGPKLLIQFQNNGVVDDSQLPKDRFSAERLKGVDSTLKIQPAKLEDSAVYLCASSLVGSGSYNEQFFGPGTRLTVL.

The chain uses TRBV20-1 and TRBJ2-7; D is ambiguous. The CDR3 spans 13 residues. V was trimmed by 3 bases and J by 2 bases, leaving 11 bases between them. The germline gives CDR1 DFQATT, CDR2 SNEGSKA (reference sequence). The CDR3 DNA sequence: TGCAGTGCTAGTGTCAGGCAAACCTACGAGCAGTACTTC. As protein: CSASVRQTYEQYF.

In this sample, this clone turned up once. This rearrangement joins TRBV2 to TRBJ2-7; 7 nucleotides align to TRBD2. The V gene end was trimmed by 5 bases and the J gene end by 2 bases; junction bases not matched to a gene: 3. This CDR3 spans 13 amino acids. Germline CDR1 reads SNHLY; CDR2 reads FYNNEI. The CDR3 sequence is CASSSGTTYEQYV. Written as DNA, the CDR3 is TGTGCCAGCAGTTCCGGGACTACCTACGAGCAGTACGTC.

The chain joins TRBV5-4 to TRBJ1-4, with 7 nucleotides matching TRBD1. V gave up 4 bases and J gave up 5 bases; unmatched junction bases: 5. From germline, CDR1 is SGHNT and CDR2 YYREEE (reference sequence). The CDR3 sequence is 14 residues long. The CDR3 spells CASSLTGDNEKLFF. The DNA of the CDR3 is TGTGCCAGCAGCCTCACAGGGGACAATGAAAAACTGTTTTTT. Based on the CDR3 plus reference TRBV5-4 and TRBJ1-4, the full variable domain is ETGVTQSPTHLIKTRGQQVTLRCSSQSGHNTVSWYQQALGQGPQFIFQYYREEENGRGNFPPRFSGLQFPNYSSELNVNALELDDSALYLCASSLTGDNEKLFFGSGTQLSVL.

This clone has just one count. This chain uses TRBV11-3 with TRBJ2-2; 7 nucleotides match TRBD1. Germline assignment: CDR1 SGHNT and CDR2 YENEEA. The trim removed 5 bases at V and 7 bases at J, leaving 7 bases unmatched. CDR3 length equals 14 residues. The CDR3 DNA reads TGTGCCAGCAGCCCAAGGGGGCTAGACGGGGAGCTGTTTTTT. Amino acid sequence: CASSPRGLDGELFF.

The chain carries TRBV9 and TRBJ1-6; D not certain. The CDR3 runs 14 residues. Germline CDR1 and CDR2: SGDLS and YYNGEE. The V end was cut by 9 bases, the J end by 6 bases, with 16 bases between. The CDR3 DNA follows: TGTGCCACCGGAGAGGGCCCGGGTAATTCACCCCTCCACTTT. It is translated as CATGEGPGNSPLHF.

This clone has only one observation. V and J are TRBV21-1 and TRBJ1-2. TRBV21-1 corresponds to a pseudogene. The CDR3 has 13 amino acids. CDR3 DNA: TGTGCCAGCAGCAGTGGGCGGGTTTGGGGCTACACCTTC. This encodes CASSSGRVWGYTF.

The V call is TRBV2, the J call TRBJ2-1; the match to TRBD1 covers 11 bases. Looked up from germline, CDR1 is SNHLY and CDR2 is FYNNEI. V lost 4 bases to trimming and J lost 7 bases; unmatched junction nucleotides: 0. The CDR3 is made up of 13 amino acids. The DNA for the CDR3 is TGTGCCAGCAGTGGGGACAGGGGGAATGAGCAGTTCTTC. Translated: CASSGDRGNEQFF.

The V and J genes are TRBV9 and TRBJ1-2; TRBD1 aligns across 8 bases. Germline values: CDR1 SGDLS, CDR2 YYNGEE. V gave up 0 bases and J gave up 6 bases; unmatched junction bases: 1. This CDR3 contains 13 residues. Written as DNA, the CDR3 is TGTGCCAGCAGCGTAGGACAGGGGAATGGCTACACCTTC. Its protein product is CASSVGQGNGYTF.

The V and J genes are TRBV3-1 (or the pseudogene TRBV3-2) and TRBJ1-4, with 8 nucleotides matching TRBD1. Unmatched junction bases numbered 10, after V lost 1 base and J lost 15 bases. The length of the CDR3 is 14 residues. The germline gives CDR1 LGHDT, CDR2 YNNKEL (reference sequence). The CDR3, as DNA: TGTGCCAGCAGCCAAGTTCAGGCAGGGGGCGAGGTGTTTTTT. It yields the protein CASSQVQAGGEVFF.

This clone was seen only a few times. This rearrangement joins TRBV2 to TRBJ2-3; perhaps TRBD1 as D (5 bases). Germline V lookup: CDR1 SNHLY, CDR2 FYNNEI. The CDR3 has 13 amino acids. Trimming took 7 bases from V and 0 from J, leaving 8 bases between them. This CDR3 reads CASNRFSTDTQYF. The CDR3 coding sequence is TGTGCCAGCAACAGGTTCAGCACAGATACGCAGTATTTT.

The chain is built from TRBV10-3 and TRBJ1-1; TRBD1 matches 10 bases. The CDR3 loop spans 14 amino acids. Germline V CDR1 and CDR2: ENHRY, SYGVKD. V was pared by 10 bases and J by 0 bases, with 5 bases of the junction left unmatched. The CDR3, as DNA: TGTGCCAGCCGGGGACAGGGGATGAACACTGAAGCTTTCTTT. It encodes CASRGQGMNTEAFF.